The rows below give T cell receptor beta chains drawn from one sample of a study of T cell repertoires in cytomegalovirus infection. TCRdb analysed the reads with MiXCR anew, one entry per CDR3 protein. The sample consists of fewer than 900,000 distinct CDR3 sequences, 25% to 30% of them appearing once. No antigens are known for them. Source: cultured CD8+ T cells from PBMCs, taken from culture after CMV antigen stimulation. Source of these receptors: a human donor in good health (CMV status not recorded). Some clones in this sample may be carry-over from other donors' samples. The CDR3 runs from the conserved cysteine through the conserved F or W. Each record gives: V gene, clone size, D gene, J gene, CDR3 protein, CDR3 DNA. The D gene is left open where the match is weak. Expanded clones are given a class, and other clones once, few, many or no size at all.

TRBV7-2,.,.,TRBJ1-1,CASSPTGFRTEAFF,TGTGCCAGCAGCCCGACAGGATTCCGCACTGAAGCTTTCTTT
TRBV19,.,TRBD1,TRBJ2-3,CASSIMGTGTDTQYF,TGTGCCAGTAGTATAATGGGGACAGGCACAGATACGCAGTATTTT
TRBV12-3/TRBV12-4,many,.,TRBJ1-1,CASRGDGNTEAFF,TGTGCCAGCAGAGGGGACGGGAACACTGAAGCTTTCTTT
TRBV7-9,many,.,TRBJ2-2,CASSVTWGRNTGELFF,TGTGCCAGCAGCGTAACTTGGGGGAGGAACACCGGGGAGCTGTTTTTT
TRBV27,.,TRBD1,TRBJ2-7,CASRTGGDYEQYF,TGTGCCAGCAGGACAGGGGGCGACTACGAGCAGTACTTC
TRBV27,.,.,TRBJ1-1,CASRDLNRENTEAFF,TGTGCCAGCAGGGATTTAAACAGGGAGAACACTGAAGCTTTCTTT
TRBV10-2,many,.,TRBJ2-7,CASSDEFGSYEQYF,TGCGCCAGCAGTGATGAGTTCGGCTCCTACGAGCAGTACTTC
TRBV6-1,few,.,TRBJ2-5,CASSYSDRPQETQYF,TGTGCCAGCAGTTATAGCGACAGACCCCAAGAGACCCAGTACTTC
TRBV12-3/TRBV12-4,.,TRBD2,TRBJ2-1,CASSSILAGGNEQFF,TGTGCCAGCAGTTCCATACTAGCGGGGGGAAATGAGCAGTTCTTC
TRBV4-3,.,.,TRBJ1-5,CASSQDSQGIQPQHF,TGCGCCAGCAGCCAAGATTCCCAGGGGATTCAGCCCCAGCATTTT
TRBV6-2/TRBV6-3,.,.,TRBJ2-7,CATSGPRAYEQYF,TGTGCCACCTCTGGACCGAGGGCCTACGAGCAGTACTTC
TRBV7-6,many,.,TRBJ2-3,CASSSVAGTTDTQYF,TGTGCCAGCAGCTCGGTGGCGGGGACGACAGATACGCAGTATTTT
TRBV4-2,few,TRBD2,TRBJ2-3,CASSQDLGAGGITDTQYF,TGTGCCAGCAGCCAAGATCTTGGGGCGGGGGGTATAACAGATACGCAGTATTTT
TRBV7-9,.,.,TRBJ1-5,CASSLGPGAQHF,TGTGCCAGCAGCTTAGGGCCAGGGGCCCAGCATTTT
TRBV19,few,TRBD2,TRBJ2-3,CASSTGLGATDTQYF,TGTGCCAGTAGTACCGGACTAGGGGCCACAGATACGCAGTATTTT
TRBV7-9,.,TRBD2,TRBJ2-3,CASSQPGLADVTQYF,TGTGCCAGCAGTCAACCGGGACTAGCGGATGTTACGCAGTATTTT
TRBV10-3,.,TRBD2,TRBJ2-7,CAGGGRSYEQYF,TGTGCCGGCGGGGGACGGTCCTACGAGCAGTACTTC
TRBV6-1,.,TRBD1,TRBJ2-1,CASSGQGAPPSNEQFF,TGTGCCAGCAGTGGTCAGGGGGCACCTCCTTCCAATGAGCAGTTCTTC
TRBV12-3/TRBV12-4,many,.,TRBJ2-1,CASSFLPAEGLQDNEQFF,TGTGCCAGCAGTTTTTTACCGGCAGAGGGACTCCAAGACAATGAGCAGTTCTTC
TRBV13,.,.,TRBJ2-3,CASSLAGGDRTDTQYF,TGTGCCAGCAGCTTAGCCGGGGGCGACCGCACAGATACGCAGTATTTT
TRBV7-9,many,.,TRBJ1-5,CASSLGGLDQPQHF,TGTGCCAGCAGCCTCGGCGGCCTCGATCAGCCCCAGCATTTT
TRBV19,many,TRBD1,TRBJ1-5,CASSMRQGGNQPQHF,TGTGCCAGCAGTATGAGACAGGGTGGCAATCAGCCCCAGCATTTT
TRBV11-3,many,.,TRBJ1-1,CASSWGRTEAFF,TGTGCCAGCAGCTGGGGGAGGACTGAAGCTTTCTTT
TRBV2,few,.,TRBJ1-1,CASRKGVRTEAFF,TGTGCCAGCAGGAAAGGGGTGCGCACTGAAGCTTTCTTT
TRBV25-1,.,.,TRBJ1-1,CASVFGNTEAFF,TGTGCCAGCGTGTTTGGGAACACTGAAGCTTTCTTT
TRBV20-1,.,TRBD2,TRBJ2-1,CSARPSLAGGYNEQFF,TGCAGTGCTAGACCCTCGCTAGCGGGGGGCTACAATGAGCAGTTCTTC
TRBV7-9,few,.,TRBJ2-3,CASSLKGANPTDTQYF,TGTGCCAGCAGCTTGAAAGGGGCAAACCCCACAGATACGCAGTATTTT
TRBV6-6,.,TRBD1,TRBJ2-3,CASRLTGAADTQYF,TGTGCCAGCAGGTTGACAGGGGCGGCAGATACGCAGTATTTT
TRBV24-1,.,TRBD1,TRBJ2-3,CATSDLQGASPDTQYF,TGTGCCACCAGTGATTTGCAGGGGGCAAGCCCAGATACGCAGTATTTT
TRBV13,few,TRBD1,TRBJ1-4,CASSGPPTGENEKLFF,TGTGCCAGCTCAGGACCTCCGACAGGGGAGAATGAAAAACTGTTTTTT
TRBV7-8,many,TRBD2,TRBJ2-3,CASSSFTGGGYTDTQYF,TGTGCCAGCAGCTCCTTTACGGGCGGGGGGTACACAGATACGCAGTATTTT
TRBV28,.,.,TRBJ1-2,CASSTPDGSYGYTF,TGTGCCAGCAGTACCCCCGACGGATCCTATGGCTACACCTTC
TRBV12-3/TRBV12-4,many,.,TRBJ2-5,CASSLGSQVETQYF,TGTGCCAGCAGTTTGGGGTCCCAGGTAGAGACCCAGTACTTC
TRBV24-1,.,TRBD1,TRBJ2-1,CATSDRGTGKANEQFF,TGTGCCACCAGTGATCGCGGGACAGGGAAAGCCAATGAGCAGTTCTTC
TRBV7-8,.,TRBD2,TRBJ2-1,CASSLDILLSGGAENEQFF,TGTGCCAGCAGCTTAGACATTCTGCTTAGCGGGGGGGCCGAAAATGAGCAGTTCTTC
TRBV7-2,many,.,TRBJ2-1,CASSWAGPGHEQFF,TGTGCCAGCAGCTGGGCCGGACCGGGCCATGAGCAGTTCTTC
TRBV19,.,TRBD2,TRBJ2-2,CASSLTSGGFTGELFF,TGTGCCAGTAGTCTAACTAGCGGGGGGTTCACCGGGGAGCTGTTTTTT
TRBV7-6,.,TRBD1,TRBJ1-3,CASSLPYRDSSGNTIYF,TGTGCCAGCAGCTTACCATACCGGGACAGCTCTGGAAACACCATATATTTT
TRBV19,many,TRBD1,TRBJ1-1,CASSIGQGTEAFF,TGTGCCAGTAGTATCGGACAGGGCACTGAAGCTTTCTTT
TRBV7-8,.,.,TRBJ2-2,CASSPFHSSTGELFF,TGTGCCAGCAGCCCCTTCCACTCGAGCACCGGGGAGCTGTTTTTT
TRBV27,.,.,TRBJ2-5,CASSSQGFGETQYF,TGTGCCAGCAGTTCTCAGGGGTTCGGGGAGACCCAGTACTTC
TRBV27,few,.,TRBJ1-5,CASSPSALGRQPQHF,TGTGCCAGCAGTCCGTCGGCCCTTGGGCGTCAGCCCCAGCATTTT